This T cell receptor (beta chain) was sequenced in a study of shared clonotypes between healthy human individuals. In the case of this clone: The identical CDR3 is also encoded by other nucleotide sequences in the sample.

Sequencing was performed with immunoSEQ multiplex PCR; in TCRdb, only in-frame clones are kept and a portion is missing. The sample consists of 2 million to 2.5 million clones, less than 95% of them appearing once. CD45RO-negative cells were positively selected for CCR7, leaving out terminally differentiated effector memory CD45RA+ cells. V was pared by 0 bases and J by 7 bases, with 11 bases between. Germline assignment: CDR1 SGHRS and CDR2 YFSETQ. The CDR3 length is 13 residues. The chain has TRBV5-1 and TRBJ2-7, with a weak D call TRBD2 (5 bases). The clonotype comes from a man younger than 30 in good health. The sequencing input was naive CD8+ T cells sorted from blood. CDR3 sequence: CASSLGPEGEQYF. The CDR3 DNA reads TGCGCCAGCAGCTTGGGGCCTGAGGGAGAGCAGTACTTC.